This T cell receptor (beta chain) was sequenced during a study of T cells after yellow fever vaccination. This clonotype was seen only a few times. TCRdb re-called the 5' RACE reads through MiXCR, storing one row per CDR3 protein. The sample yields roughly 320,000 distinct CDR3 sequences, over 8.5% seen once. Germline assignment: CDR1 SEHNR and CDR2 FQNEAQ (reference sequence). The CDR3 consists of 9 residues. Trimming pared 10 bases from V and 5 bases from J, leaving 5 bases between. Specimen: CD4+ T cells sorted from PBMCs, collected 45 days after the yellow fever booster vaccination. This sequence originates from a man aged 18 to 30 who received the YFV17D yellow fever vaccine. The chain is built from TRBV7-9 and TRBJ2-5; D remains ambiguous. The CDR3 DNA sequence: TGTGCCATCGAGGAGACCCAGTACTTC. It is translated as CAIEETQYF. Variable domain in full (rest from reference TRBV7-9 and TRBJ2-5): DTGVSQNPRHKITKRGQNVTFRCDPISEHNRLYWYRQTLGQGPEFLTYFQNEAQLEKSRLLSDRFSAERPKGSFSTLEIQRTEQGDSAMYLCAIEETQYFGPGTRLLVL.